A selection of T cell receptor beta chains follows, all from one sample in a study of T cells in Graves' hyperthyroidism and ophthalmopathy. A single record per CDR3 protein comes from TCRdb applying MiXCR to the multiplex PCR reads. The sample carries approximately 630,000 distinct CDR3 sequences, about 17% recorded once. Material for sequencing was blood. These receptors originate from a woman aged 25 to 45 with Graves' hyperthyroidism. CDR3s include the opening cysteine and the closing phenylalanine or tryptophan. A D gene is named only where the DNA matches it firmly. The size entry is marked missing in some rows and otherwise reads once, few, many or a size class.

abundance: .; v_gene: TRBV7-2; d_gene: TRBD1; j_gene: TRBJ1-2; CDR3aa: CASSQPTGNGYTF; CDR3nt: TGTGCCAGCAGCCAACCGACAGGGAATGGCTACACCTTC
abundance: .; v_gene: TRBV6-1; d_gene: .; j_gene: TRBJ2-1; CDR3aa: CAISTLFLYNEQFF; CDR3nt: TGTGCCATCTCTACACTGTTCCTATACAATGAGCAGTTCTTC
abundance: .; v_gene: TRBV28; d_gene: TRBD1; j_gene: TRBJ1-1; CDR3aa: CASSRDRGAEAFF; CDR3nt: TGTGCCAGCAGCCGGGACAGGGGAGCCGAAGCTTTCTTT
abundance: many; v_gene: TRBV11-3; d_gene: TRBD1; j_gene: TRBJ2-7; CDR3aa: CASSLGDSPLYEQYF; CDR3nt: TGTGCCAGCAGCTTAGGGGACAGTCCTCTCTACGAGCAGTACTTC
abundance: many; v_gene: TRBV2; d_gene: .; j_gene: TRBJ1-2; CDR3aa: CASSRETAGYGYTF; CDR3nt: TGTGCCAGCAGTCGTGAAACGGCGGGCTATGGCTACACCTTC
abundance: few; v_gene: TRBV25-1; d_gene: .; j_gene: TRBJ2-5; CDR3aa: CASSESRGTPSGTQYF; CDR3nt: TGTGCCAGCAGTGAATCGAGAGGGACACCTTCGGGGACCCAGTACTTC
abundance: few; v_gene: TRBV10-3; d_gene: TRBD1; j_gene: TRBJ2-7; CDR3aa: CAISGTGRTYEQYF; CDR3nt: TGTGCCATCAGTGGGACAGGTAGAACCTACGAGCAGTACTTC
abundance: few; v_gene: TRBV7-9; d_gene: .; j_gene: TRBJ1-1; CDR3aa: CASSSGQKNTEAFF; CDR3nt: TGTGCCAGCAGTTCCGGACAGAAGAACACTGAAGCTTTCTTT
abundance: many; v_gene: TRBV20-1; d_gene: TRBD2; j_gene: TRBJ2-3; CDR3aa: CSAETTGTSGLSSTDTQYF; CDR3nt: TGCAGTGCTGAGACCACCGGGACTAGCGGGCTTTCTAGCACAGATACGCAGTATTTT
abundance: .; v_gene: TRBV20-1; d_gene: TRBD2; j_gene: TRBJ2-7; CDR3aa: CSAGPGGTTYEQYF; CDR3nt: TGCAGTGCTGGCCCGGGGGGGACTACCTACGAGCAGTACTTC
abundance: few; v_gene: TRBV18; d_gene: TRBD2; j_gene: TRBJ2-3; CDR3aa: CASSLRTSGRGGDTQYF; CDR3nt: TGTGCCAGCTCACTCCGGACTAGCGGGAGAGGTGGAGATACGCAGTATTTT
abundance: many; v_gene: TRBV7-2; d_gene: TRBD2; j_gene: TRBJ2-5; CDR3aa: CASTTLDSGGIQETQYF; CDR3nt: TGTGCCAGCACCACCCTTGATAGCGGGGGAATCCAAGAGACCCAGTACTTC
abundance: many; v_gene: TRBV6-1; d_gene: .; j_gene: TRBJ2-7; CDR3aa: CASSEFGTPAGEQYF; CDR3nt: TGTGCCAGCAGTGAATTCGGGACACCTGCTGGAGAGCAGTACTTC
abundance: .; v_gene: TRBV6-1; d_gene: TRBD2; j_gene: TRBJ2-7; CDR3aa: CASQDTEGIAGGHEQYF; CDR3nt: TGTGCCAGCCAGGACACCGAAGGTATAGCGGGAGGTCACGAGCAGTACTTC
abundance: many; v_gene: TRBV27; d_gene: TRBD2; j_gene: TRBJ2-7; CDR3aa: CASSLMAGLAGNEQYF; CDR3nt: TGTGCCAGCAGCCTTATGGCGGGACTAGCGGGAAACGAGCAGTACTTC
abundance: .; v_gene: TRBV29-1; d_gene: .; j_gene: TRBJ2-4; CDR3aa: CSVEAKNIQYF; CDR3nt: TGCAGCGTTGAAGCCAAAAACATTCAGTACTTC
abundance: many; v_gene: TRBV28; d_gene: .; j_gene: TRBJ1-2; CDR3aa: CASSLYSGRNYGYTF; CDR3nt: TGTGCCAGCAGTTTATACTCCGGACGTAACTATGGCTACACCTTC
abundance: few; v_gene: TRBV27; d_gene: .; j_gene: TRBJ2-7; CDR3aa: CASSPPTGHYEQYF; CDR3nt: TGTGCCAGCAGTCCCCCGACAGGACACTACGAGCAGTACTTC